Below, 20 T cell receptor beta chains from the same sample are listed, as sequenced in a study of blood T cell repertoires in COVID-19. Here immunoSEQ multiplex PCR was the method, and the copy in TCRdb shows in-frame clones only, minus some. The sample lists under 150,000 clones; over 75% were seen once. The sequenced material came from peripheral blood. The receptors stem from a man in his fifties with acute or convalescent COVID-19.

The chain recombines TRBV7-7 with TRBJ1-1; no reliable D call. V was cut by 3 bases and J by 5 bases, with 16 bases left in between. Germline V gives CDR1 SSHAT, CDR2 FNYEAQ (reference sequence). The CDR3 length is 15 residues. The CDR3 DNA reads as TGTGCCAGCAGCTTGCTCCGAGCCGGGGAAACTGAAGCTTTCTTT. Translation: CASSLLRAGETEAFF.

The V call is TRBV7-4, the J call TRBJ2-7; D perhaps matches TRBD1 (5 bases). Germline lookup yields CDR1 SGHVT and CDR2 SQSDAQ. Deletions cut 2 bases from V and 4 bases from J, with 6 bases between. This CDR3 comprises 12 residues. The DNA of the CDR3 is TGTGCCAGCAGCTTACAGGGTTACGAGCAGTACGTC. It specifies CASSLQGYEQYV.

The chain has TRBV12-5 and TRBJ2-3; 7 nucleotides line up with TRBD1. Per germline, CDR1 LGHNT and CDR2 FRNRAP. Germline trimming cut 1 base from V and 5 bases from J; bases unmatched to any gene: 3. The CDR3 runs 14 residues. The chain's CDR3 is CASGLGAGGDTQYF. CDR3 sequence (DNA): TGTGCTAGTGGTTTGGGGGCAGGGGGAGATACGCAGTATTTT.

The chain carries TRBV19 and TRBJ1-1, with D uncertain. The CDR3 contains 15 residues. The V end lost 6 bases, the J end lost 1 base, and 15 bases lay between the germline ends. CDR1 LNHDA and CDR2 SQIVND come from the germline V gene (reference sequence). Here the CDR3 reads CASRTPGSRNTEAFF. The DNA of the CDR3 is TGTGCCAGTAGGACCCCCGGGAGTAGGAACACTGAAGCTTTCTTT.

The gene calls are TRBV5-1 and TRBJ2-2; D call uncertain. This CDR3 contains 15 residues. V lost 2 bases, J lost 8 bases, and 16 bases lay in between. Per germline, CDR1 SGHRS and CDR2 YFSETQ. As DNA, the CDR3 is TGCGCCAGCAGCTTCATACGAGGCCGCTCTGGGGAGCTGTTTTTT. Protein sequence: CASSFIRGRSGELFF.

The chain recombines TRBV5-1 with TRBJ1-1; D possibly corresponds to TRBD1 (6 bases). There are 14 residues in the CDR3. Looked up from germline, CDR1 is SGHRS and CDR2 is YFSETQ. Trimming shortened V by 5 bases and J by 4 bases, and 15 bases separated the two germline ends. CDR3 residues: CASRLQGRSTEAFF. The CDR3, as DNA: TGCGCCAGCAGGTTACAGGGTCGGAGCACTGAAGCTTTCTTT.

CDR3 region: CATSVSDRGRETQYF. For the CDR3, the DNA is TGTGCCACCAGTGTCTCGGACAGGGGCAGAGAGACCCAGTACTTC. V and J are TRBV24-1 and TRBJ2-5, with 9 bases aligning to TRBD1. Germline assignment: CDR1 KGHDR and CDR2 SFDVKD. The V segment lost 5 bases and the J segment 4 bases; nucleotides outside the gene matches: 7. CDR3 size: 15 residues.

The chain is built from TRBV19 and TRBJ1-2; 12 nucleotides align to TRBD1. The V gene's germline CDR1 is LNHDA and CDR2 SQIVND (reference sequence). The CDR3 has 19 amino acids. Trimming removed 4 bases from V and 3 bases from J; junction bases left unmatched: 15. DNA of the CDR3: TGTGCCAGTAGTACCGGAGGAGGGACAGGGGGCATGGGAGACTATGGCTACACCTTC. Residues: CASSTGGGTGGMGDYGYTF. The full variable domain, in which reference TRBV19 and TRBJ1-2 provide the parts outside the CDR3, is DGGITQSPKYLFRKEGQNVTLSCEQNLNHDAMYWYRQDPGQGLRLIYYSQIVNDFQKGDIAEGYSVSREKKESFPLTVTSAQKNPTAFYLCASSTGGGTGGMGDYGYTFGSGTRLTVV.

The rearrangement links TRBV2 to TRBJ1-5; 7 positions agree with TRBD1. Per germline, CDR1 SNHLY and CDR2 FYNNEI. CDR3 length equals 14 residues. J lost 7 bases, V lost 5 bases, and 8 bases had no gene match. For the CDR3, the DNA is TGTGCCAGCAGTCCGACAGGGAAGCAACAGCCCCAGCATTTT. It yields the protein CASSPTGKQQPQHF.

V gene TRBV12-5 combines with J gene TRBJ2-1; 8 bases are shared with TRBD2. CDR3 length: 14 residues. Germline V lookup: CDR1 LGHNT, CDR2 FRNRAP. V shed 5 bases, J shed 7 bases, and the junction held 7 bases outside the gene matches. Written as DNA, the CDR3 is TGTGCTAGTGGTCCATCACCTAGCGGGAATGAGCAGTTCTTC. It specifies CASGPSPSGNEQFF.

This rearrangement joins TRBV10-3 to TRBJ1-2; TRBD1 is a possible D gene (6 bases). Germline loops: CDR1 ENHRY, CDR2 SYGVKD. This CDR3 has 11 residues. V lost 11 bases to trimming and J lost 6 bases, with 13 bases between them. CDR3 in DNA: TGTGCCTCCGGGACACTGGATGGCTACACCTTC. Protein sequence: CASGTLDGYTF.

V gene TRBV7-8 combines with J gene TRBJ2-7; tentative D call: TRBD2 (7 bases). The CDR3 consists of 14 residues. Germline lookup yields CDR1 SGHVS and CDR2 FQNEAQ. Here the CDR3 reads CANSRGAYEGEQYV. DNA for the CDR3: TGTGCCAACAGCCGGGGGGCTTATGAAGGCGAGCAGTACGTC.

The V gene is TRBV6-2 or TRBV6-3, the J gene TRBJ1-2; the match to TRBD1 covers 9 bases. Germline V CDR1 and CDR2: MNHEY, SVGEGT. Trimming removed 4 bases from V and 6 bases from J; junction bases left unmatched: 9. CDR3 length: 15 amino acids. The CDR3 loop is CASSSRQGGIDGYTF. CDR3 coding DNA: TGTGCCAGCAGTTCCCGACAGGGGGGGATTGATGGCTACACCTTC.

V usage is TRBV28 and J usage is TRBJ1-4; TRBD1 matches 8 bases. This CDR3 comprises 14 residues. Germline V gene lookup returns CDR1 MDHEN and CDR2 SYDVKM. The V gene end was trimmed by 7 bases and the J gene end by 2 bases; junction bases not matched to a gene: 3. This CDR3 reads CASTGQVTNEKLFF. The CDR3 DNA sequence: TGTGCCAGCACGGGACAGGTGACTAATGAAAAACTGTTTTTT.

The rearrangement links TRBV2 to TRBJ2-3; 7 nucleotides align to TRBD1. V shed 5 bases, J shed 0 bases, and the junction held 5 bases outside the gene matches. Germline lookup yields CDR1 SNHLY and CDR2 FYNNEI. This CDR3 contains 15 residues. The CDR3 here is CASSSDRASTDTQYF. DNA of the CDR3: TGTGCCAGCAGTAGCGACAGGGCGAGCACAGATACGCAGTATTTT. The full variable domain, in which reference TRBV2 and TRBJ2-3 provide the parts outside the CDR3, is EPEVTQTPSHQVTQMGQEVILRCVPISNHLYFYWYRQILGQKVEFLVSFYNNEISEKSEIFDDQFSVERPDGSNFTLKIRSTKLEDSAMYFCASSSDRASTDTQYFGPGTRLTVL.

The chain joins TRBV2 to TRBJ2-2; 10 bases match TRBD1. V was pared by 4 bases and J by 7 bases, with 6 bases of the junction left unmatched. In germline, CDR1 is SNHLY, CDR2 FYNNEI. The CDR3 contains 15 residues. CDR3 nucleotide sequence: TGTGCCAGCAGTGGACAGGGGGCGCAAGGCGGGGAGCTGTTTTTT. Amino acids: CASSGQGAQGGELFF.

The chain recombines TRBV21-1 with TRBJ1-1; TRBD1, as called in the table, went unchecked against the DNA. TRBV21-1 has pseudogene status. This CDR3 is built from 13 residues. CDR3 residues: CASTSGSGTEAFF. CDR3 DNA: TGTGCCAGCACCTCAGGGTCGGGCACTGAAGCTTTCTTT.

V gene TRBV10-3 combines with J gene TRBJ1-1, with 10 bases matching TRBD1. V shed 7 bases and J 5 bases; nucleotides not matched to a gene: 7. This CDR3 has 14 residues. CDR1 is ENHRY, CDR2 SYGVKD, per germline. This chain's CDR3 is CAITGTGEGTEAFF. In nucleotides, the CDR3 is TGTGCCATCACTGGGACAGGGGAGGGGACTGAAGCTTTCTTT.

The genes are TRBV5-4 and TRBJ1-2, with 7 bases aligning to TRBD1. With V trimmed by 3 bases and J by 4 bases, 9 bases remained unmatched. CDR3 length: 15 residues. Per the germline V gene, CDR1 is SGHNT and CDR2 is YYREEE (reference sequence). DNA of the CDR3: TGTGCCAGCAGCTCTCTCCGGGACAGATTCTATGGCTACACCTTC. The encoded protein is CASSSLRDRFYGYTF. Complete variable domain (other parts from reference TRBV5-4 and TRBJ1-2): ETGVTQSPTHLIKTRGQQVTLRCSSQSGHNTVSWYQQALGQGPQFIFQYYREEENGRGNFPPRFSGLQFPNYSSELNVNALELDDSALYLCASSSLRDRFYGYTFGSGTRLTVV.

The rearrangement joins TRBV5-1 to TRBJ2-3, with a tentative D call TRBD2 (6 bases). From germline, CDR1 is SGHRS and CDR2 YFSETQ. The V end was cut by 0 bases, the J end by 0 bases, with 8 bases between. The CDR3 runs 15 residues. CDR3 DNA sequence: TGCGCCAGCAGCTTGGCGGCGGGGAGCACAGATACGCAGTATTTT. Its protein is CASSLAAGSTDTQYF.